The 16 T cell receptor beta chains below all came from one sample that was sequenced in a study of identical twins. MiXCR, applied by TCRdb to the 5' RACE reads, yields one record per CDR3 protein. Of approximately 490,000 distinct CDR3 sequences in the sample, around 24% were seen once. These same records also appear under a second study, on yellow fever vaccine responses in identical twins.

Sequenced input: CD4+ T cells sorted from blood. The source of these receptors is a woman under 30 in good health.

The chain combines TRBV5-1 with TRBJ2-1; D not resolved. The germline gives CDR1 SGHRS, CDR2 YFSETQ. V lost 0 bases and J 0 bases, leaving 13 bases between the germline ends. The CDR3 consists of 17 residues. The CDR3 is CASSLGWQQSSYNEQFF. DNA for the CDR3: TGCGCCAGCAGCTTGGGCTGGCAGCAAAGCTCCTACAATGAGCAGTTCTTC.

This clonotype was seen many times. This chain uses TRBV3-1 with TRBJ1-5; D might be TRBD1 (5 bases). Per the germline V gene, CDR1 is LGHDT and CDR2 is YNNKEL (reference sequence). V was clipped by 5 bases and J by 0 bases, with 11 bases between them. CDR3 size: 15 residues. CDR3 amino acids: CASSVSTGSNQPQHF. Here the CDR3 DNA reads TGTGCCAGCAGCGTATCTACAGGTAGCAATCAGCCCCAGCATTTT.

The chain's CDR3 is CASSLDVQGYQPQHF. The CDR3 DNA sequence: TGTGCCAGCAGCTTAGACGTACAGGGTTATCAGCCCCAGCATTTT. The J gene is TRBJ1-5, the V gene TRBV7-2, with D perhaps matching TRBD1 (6 bases). The length of the CDR3 is 15 residues. Per the germline V gene, CDR1 is SGHTA and CDR2 is FQGNSA. V lost 1 base and J 5 bases, leaving 12 bases between the germline ends.

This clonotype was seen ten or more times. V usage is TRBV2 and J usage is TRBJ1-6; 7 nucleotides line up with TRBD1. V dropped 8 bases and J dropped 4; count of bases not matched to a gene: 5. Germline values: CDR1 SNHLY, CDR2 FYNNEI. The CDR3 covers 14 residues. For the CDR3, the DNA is TGTGCCAGCGGAGCAGGGGGTTATAATTCACCCCTCCACTTT. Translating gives CASGAGGYNSPLHF.

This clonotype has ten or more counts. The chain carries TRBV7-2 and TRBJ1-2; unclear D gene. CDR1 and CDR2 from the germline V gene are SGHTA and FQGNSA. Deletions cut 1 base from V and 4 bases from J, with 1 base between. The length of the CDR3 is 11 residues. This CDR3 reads CASSLVYGYTF. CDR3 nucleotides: TGTGCCAGCAGCTTAGTCTATGGCTACACCTTC.

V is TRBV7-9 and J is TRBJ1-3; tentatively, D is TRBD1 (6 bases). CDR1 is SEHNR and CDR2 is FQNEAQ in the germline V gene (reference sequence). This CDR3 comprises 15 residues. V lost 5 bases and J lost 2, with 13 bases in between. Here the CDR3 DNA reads TGTGCCAGCAGCCGGGGGCTCCCCACTGGAAACACCATATATTTT. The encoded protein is CASSRGLPTGNTIYF. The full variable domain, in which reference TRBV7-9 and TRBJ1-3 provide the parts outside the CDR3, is DTGVSQNPRHKITKRGQNVTFRCDPISEHNRLYWYRQTLGQGPEFLTYFQNEAQLEKSRLLSDRFSAERPKGSFSTLEIQRTEQGDSAMYLCASSRGLPTGNTIYFGEGSWLTVV.

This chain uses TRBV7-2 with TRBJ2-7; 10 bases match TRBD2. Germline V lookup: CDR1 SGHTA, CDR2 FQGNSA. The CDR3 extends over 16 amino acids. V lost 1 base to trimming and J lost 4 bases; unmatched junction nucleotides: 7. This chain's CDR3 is CASSLGQREGPYEQYF. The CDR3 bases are TGTGCCAGCAGCTTAGGTCAGCGGGAGGGCCCGTACGAGCAGTACTTC.

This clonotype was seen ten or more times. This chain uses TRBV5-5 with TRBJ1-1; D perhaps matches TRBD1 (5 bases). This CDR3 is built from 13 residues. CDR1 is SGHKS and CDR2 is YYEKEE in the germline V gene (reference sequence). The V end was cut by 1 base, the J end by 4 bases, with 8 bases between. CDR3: CASSLYGGTEAFF. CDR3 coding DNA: TGTGCCAGCAGCTTGTACGGGGGCACTGAAGCTTTCTTT. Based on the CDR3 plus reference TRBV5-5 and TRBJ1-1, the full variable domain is DAGVTQSPTHLIKTRGQQVTLRCSPISGHKSVSWYQQVLGQGPQFIFQYYEKEERGRGNFPDRFSARQFPNYSSELNVNALLLGDSALYLCASSLYGGTEAFFGQGTRLTVV.

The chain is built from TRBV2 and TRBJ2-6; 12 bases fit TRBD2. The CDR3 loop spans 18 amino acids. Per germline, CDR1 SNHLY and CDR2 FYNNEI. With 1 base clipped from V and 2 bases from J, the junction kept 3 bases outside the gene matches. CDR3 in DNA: TGTGCCAGCAGTGAAGGGAGACTAGCGGGAGCTGGGGCCAACGTCCTGACTTTC. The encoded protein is CASSEGRLAGAGANVLTF.

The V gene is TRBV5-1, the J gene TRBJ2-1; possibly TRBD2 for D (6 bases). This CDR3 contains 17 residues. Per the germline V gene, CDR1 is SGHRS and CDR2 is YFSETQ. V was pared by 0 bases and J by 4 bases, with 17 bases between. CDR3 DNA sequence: TGCGCCAGCAGCTTGGCTGTTTGGACTACGGGTTACAATGAGCAGTTCTTC. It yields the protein CASSLAVWTTGYNEQFF.

The CDR3 spells CASSSRTAERHNEQFF. CDR3 bases: TGCGCCAGCAGCTCAAGGACAGCTGAGAGGCACAATGAGCAGTTCTTC. The V call is TRBV5-1, the J call TRBJ2-1; TRBD1 is a possible D gene (6 bases). The V end lost 3 bases, the J end lost 5 bases, and 18 bases lay between the germline ends. Germline V CDR1 and CDR2: SGHRS, YFSETQ. The CDR3 consists of 16 residues.

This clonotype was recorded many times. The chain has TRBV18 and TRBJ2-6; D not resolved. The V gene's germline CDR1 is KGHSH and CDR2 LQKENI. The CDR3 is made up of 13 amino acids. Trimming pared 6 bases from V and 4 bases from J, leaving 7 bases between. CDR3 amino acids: CASSPPGANVLTF. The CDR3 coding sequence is TGTGCCAGCTCCCCCCCAGGGGCCAACGTCCTGACTTTC.

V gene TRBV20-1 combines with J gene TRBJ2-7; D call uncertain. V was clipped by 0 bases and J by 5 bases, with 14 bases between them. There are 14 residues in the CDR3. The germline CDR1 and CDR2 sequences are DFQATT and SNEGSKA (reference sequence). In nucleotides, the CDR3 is TGCAGTGCTAGAGATGAAGGGATCGTCCACGAGCAGTACGTC. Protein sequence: CSARDEGIVHEQYV.

CDR3 sequence (DNA): TGTGCCAGCAGCCCTAACCTAGCGGGATTTAATGAGCAGTTCTTC. The encoded protein is CASSPNLAGFNEQFF. The chain couples TRBV3-1 to TRBJ2-1; the match to TRBD2 covers 9 bases. Trimming took 4 bases from V and 7 from J; bases not matched to a gene: 8. The CDR3 runs 15 residues. From germline, CDR1 is LGHDT and CDR2 YNNKEL (reference sequence).

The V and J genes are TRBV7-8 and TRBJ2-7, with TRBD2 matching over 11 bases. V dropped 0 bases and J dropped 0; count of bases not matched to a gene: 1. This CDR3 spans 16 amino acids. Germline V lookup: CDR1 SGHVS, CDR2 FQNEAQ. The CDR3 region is CASSLAGTSGSYEQYF. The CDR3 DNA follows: TGTGCCAGCAGCTTAGCCGGGACTAGCGGCTCCTACGAGCAGTACTTC.

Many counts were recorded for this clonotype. The CDR3 protein is CASSFQNEQFF. CDR3 sequence (DNA): TGTGCCAGCAGCTTTCAGAATGAGCAGTTCTTC. The rearrangement joins TRBV5-6 to TRBJ2-1, with no clear D. Germline V gene sequence: CDR1 SGHDT, CDR2 YYEEEE. This CDR3 spans 11 amino acids. Trimming pared 2 bases from V and 7 bases from J, leaving 4 bases between.